This TCR beta chain was documented in a study of T cell responses to AZD1222 COVID-19 vaccine. Clones were read by immunoSEQ multiplex PCR, and TCRdb kept only the in-frame ones, dropping some. The sample shows roughly 80,000 clones, more than 90% of them seen only once. This clone was detected a few times. The origin of this receptor is an adult in good health. This material consisted of peripheral blood, taken on day 0 of AZD1222 vaccination.

CDR3: CASSDPQGGGLNTEAFF. Written as DNA, the CDR3 is TGTGCCAGCAGTGACCCGCAAGGGGGCGGGTTGAACACTGAAGCTTTCTTT. The rearrangement uses TRBV6-2 or TRBV6-3 and TRBJ1-1; TRBD1 aligns across 7 bases. The germline CDR1 and CDR2 sequences are MNHEY and SVGEGT. The junction had 12 bases not matched to a gene; V was cut back by 5 bases and J by 0 bases. The CDR3 loop spans 17 amino acids.